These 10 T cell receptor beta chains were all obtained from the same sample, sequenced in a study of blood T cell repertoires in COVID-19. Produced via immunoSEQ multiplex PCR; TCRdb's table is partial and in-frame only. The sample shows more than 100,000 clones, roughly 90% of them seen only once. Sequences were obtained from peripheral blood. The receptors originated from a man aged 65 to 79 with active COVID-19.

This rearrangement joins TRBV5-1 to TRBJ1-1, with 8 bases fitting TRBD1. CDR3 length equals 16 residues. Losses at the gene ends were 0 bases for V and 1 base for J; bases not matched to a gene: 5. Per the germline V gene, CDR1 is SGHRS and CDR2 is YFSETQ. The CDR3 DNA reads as TGCGCCAGCAGCTTGGCGCCACAGGGGGAGAACACTGAAGCTTTCTTT. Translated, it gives CASSLAPQGENTEAFF.

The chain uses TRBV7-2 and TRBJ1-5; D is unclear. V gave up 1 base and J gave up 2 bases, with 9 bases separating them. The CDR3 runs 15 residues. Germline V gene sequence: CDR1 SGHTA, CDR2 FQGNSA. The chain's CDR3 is CASSLGSAGNQPQHF. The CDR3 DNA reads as TGTGCCAGCAGCTTAGGTAGTGCCGGCAATCAGCCCCAGCATTTT.

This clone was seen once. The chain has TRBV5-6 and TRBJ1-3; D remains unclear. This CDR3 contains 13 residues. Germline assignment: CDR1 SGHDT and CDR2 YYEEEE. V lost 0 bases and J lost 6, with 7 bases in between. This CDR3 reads CASSLGAPNTIYF. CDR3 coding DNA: TGTGCCAGCAGCTTGGGGGCACCAAACACCATATATTTT.

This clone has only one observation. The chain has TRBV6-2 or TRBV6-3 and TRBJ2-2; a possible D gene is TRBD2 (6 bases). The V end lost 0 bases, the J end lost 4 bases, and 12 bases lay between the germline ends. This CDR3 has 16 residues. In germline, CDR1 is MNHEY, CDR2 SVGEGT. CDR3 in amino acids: CASSYSRRGGTGELFF. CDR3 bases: TGTGCCAGCAGTTACTCTCGGCGGGGAGGCACCGGGGAGCTGTTTTTT.

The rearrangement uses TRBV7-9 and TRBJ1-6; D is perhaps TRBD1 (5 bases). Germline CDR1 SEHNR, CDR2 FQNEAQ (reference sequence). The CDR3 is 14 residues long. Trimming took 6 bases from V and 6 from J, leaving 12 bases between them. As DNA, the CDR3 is TGTGCCAGCAGGGGGACTCCTCCTAATTCACCCCTCCACTTT. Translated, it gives CASRGTPPNSPLHF.

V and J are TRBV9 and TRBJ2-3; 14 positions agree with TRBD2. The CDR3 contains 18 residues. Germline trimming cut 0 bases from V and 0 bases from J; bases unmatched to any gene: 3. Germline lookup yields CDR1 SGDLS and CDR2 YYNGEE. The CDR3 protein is CASSVEGTSGSSTDTQYF. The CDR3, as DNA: TGTGCCAGCAGCGTAGAAGGGACTAGCGGGAGTAGCACAGATACGCAGTATTTT.

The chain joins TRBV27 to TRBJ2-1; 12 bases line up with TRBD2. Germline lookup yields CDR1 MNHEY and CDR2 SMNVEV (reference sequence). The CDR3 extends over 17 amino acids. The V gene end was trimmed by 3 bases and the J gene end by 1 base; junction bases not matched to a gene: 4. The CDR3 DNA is TGTGCCAGCAGTTTTCAGACTAGCGGGAGATCCTACAATGAGCAGTTCTTC. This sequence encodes CASSFQTSGRSYNEQFF.

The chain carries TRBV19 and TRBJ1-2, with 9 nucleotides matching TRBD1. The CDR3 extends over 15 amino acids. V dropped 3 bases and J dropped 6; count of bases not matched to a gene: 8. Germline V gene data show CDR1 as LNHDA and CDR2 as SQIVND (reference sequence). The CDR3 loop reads CASSISGDRVNGYTF. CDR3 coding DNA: TGTGCCAGTAGTATCTCGGGGGACAGGGTAAATGGCTACACCTTC.

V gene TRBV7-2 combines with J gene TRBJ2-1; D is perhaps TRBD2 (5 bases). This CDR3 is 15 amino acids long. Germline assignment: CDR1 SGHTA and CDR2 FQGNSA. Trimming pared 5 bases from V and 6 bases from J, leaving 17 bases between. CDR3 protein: CASSESRDSLNEQFF. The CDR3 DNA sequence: TGTGCCAGCAGCGAAAGCCGGGATTCACTCAATGAGCAGTTCTTC. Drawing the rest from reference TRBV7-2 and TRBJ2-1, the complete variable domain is GAGVSQSPSNKVTEKGKDVELRCDPISGHTALYWYRQSLGQGLEFLIYFQGNSAPDKSGLPSDRFSAERTGGSVSTLTIQRTQQEDSAVYLCASSESRDSLNEQFFGPGTRLTVL.

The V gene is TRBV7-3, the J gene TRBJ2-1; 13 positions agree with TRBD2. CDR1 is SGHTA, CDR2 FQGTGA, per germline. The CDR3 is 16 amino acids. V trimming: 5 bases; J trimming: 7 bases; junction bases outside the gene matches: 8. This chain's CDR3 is CASSVRTSGGLNEQFF. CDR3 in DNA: TGTGCCAGCAGCGTCCGGACTAGCGGGGGTTTAAATGAGCAGTTCTTC. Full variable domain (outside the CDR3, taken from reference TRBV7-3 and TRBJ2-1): GAGVSQTPSNKVTEKGKYVELRCDPISGHTALYWYRQSLGQGPEFLIYFQGTGAADDSGLPNDRFFAVRPEGSVSTLKIQRTERGDSAVYLCASSVRTSGGLNEQFFGPGTRLTVL.